The 24 T cell receptor beta chains below were found in one sample sequenced in a study of OX40 agonist ivuxolimab in advanced cancers. TCRdb keeps only in-frame clones here, not all; method: immunoSEQ multiplex PCR. The profile shows fewer than 55,000 clones, more than 80% of them singletons. The material was CD4+ or CD8+ T cells sorted from blood, obtained in a trial of the OX40 agonist ivuxolimab. Receptors were obtained from an adult with an advanced solid tumor such as melanoma, head and neck, liver or kidney cancer.

The V gene is TRBV6-5, the J gene TRBJ2-7; 7 bases map to TRBD1. Germline V CDR1 and CDR2: MNHEY, SVGAGI. Unmatched junction bases numbered 7, after V lost 7 bases and J lost 1 base. The CDR3 sequence is 14 residues long. The CDR3 loop is CASTPTGTSYEQYF. The DNA for the CDR3 is TGTGCCAGCACCCCGACAGGGACATCCTACGAGCAGTACTTC.

This sequence joins TRBV28 and TRBJ2-7; D remains ambiguous. CDR3 size: 12 residues. CDR1 is MDHEN, CDR2 SYDVKM, per germline. V was cut by 7 bases and J by 2 bases, with 9 bases left in between. The CDR3 spells CASTTDPYEQYF. CDR3 in DNA: TGTGCCAGCACTACGGATCCCTACGAGCAGTACTTC.

The rearrangement links TRBV6-5 to TRBJ1-1, with a weak D call TRBD1 (5 bases). Germline V gene lookup returns CDR1 MNHEY and CDR2 SVGAGI. V dropped 6 bases and J dropped 0 bases, with 11 bases sitting between them. The CDR3 consists of 14 residues. The CDR3 DNA sequence: TGTGCCAGCAGCCCAATGGGGCTGAACACTGAAGCTTTCTTT. This gives the protein CASSPMGLNTEAFF.

The chain uses TRBV6-1 and TRBJ1-2; TRBD1 is a possible D gene (5 bases). The CDR3 runs to 14 residues. Germline-derived CDR1 and CDR2 are MNHNS and SASEGT. The V and J ends lost 1 base and 3 bases respectively, with 9 bases between them. This chain's CDR3 is CASSEGGFDYGYTF. CDR3 sequence (DNA): TGTGCCAGCAGTGAAGGGGGCTTCGACTATGGCTACACCTTC.

The rearrangement joins TRBV19 to TRBJ1-1; TRBD1 might be the D (5 bases). The CDR3 contains 14 residues. Germline values: CDR1 LNHDA, CDR2 SQIVND (reference sequence). The V end was cut by 3 bases, the J end by 0 bases, with 8 bases between. The CDR3 DNA sequence: TGTGCCAGTAGTATGACAGCTCTGAACACTGAAGCTTTCTTT. This encodes CASSMTALNTEAFF. Together with reference TRBV19 and TRBJ1-1, the CDR3 gives the full variable domain: DGGITQSPKYLFRKEGQNVTLSCEQNLNHDAMYWYRQDPGQGLRLIYYSQIVNDFQKGDIAEGYSVSREKKESFPLTVTSAQKNPTAFYLCASSMTALNTEAFFGQGTRLTVV.

The CDR3 loop reads CASSLVETQYF. As DNA, the CDR3 is TGTGCCAGCAGCTTAGTAGAGACCCAGTACTTC. This sequence joins TRBV7-9 and TRBJ2-5; D ambiguous. Germline CDR1 SEHNR, CDR2 FQNEAQ (reference sequence). With 1 base removed from V and 4 bases from J, the gap between germline ends came to 1 base. There are 11 residues in the CDR3.

V gene TRBV7-9 combines with J gene TRBJ2-5; D unresolved. The V end was cut by 7 bases, the J end by 1 base, with 13 bases between. This CDR3 has 14 amino acids. Germline V lookup: CDR1 SEHNR, CDR2 FQNEAQ (reference sequence). CDR3 amino acids: CASTLLESQETQYF. DNA for the CDR3: TGTGCCAGCACTCTCTTGGAGTCCCAAGAGACCCAGTACTTC.

J is TRBJ2-1 and V is TRBV29-1; the D gene is possibly TRBD2 (6 bases). The V end was cut by 8 bases, the J end by 0 bases, with 14 bases between. The CDR3 is 14 amino acids. Germline V gene sequence: CDR1 SQVTM, CDR2 ANQGSEA. The CDR3 sequence: CSPVAASSYNEQFF. DNA of the CDR3: TGCAGCCCGGTAGCGGCGAGCTCCTACAATGAGCAGTTCTTC.

The chain couples TRBV6-5 to TRBJ1-2; D ambiguous. Germline V gene lookup returns CDR1 MNHEY and CDR2 SVGAGI. The V end was cut by 8 bases, the J end by 1 base, with 11 bases between. The CDR3 is 13 amino acids. The CDR3 sequence is CASGRTVNYGYTF. The CDR3 nucleotides read TGTGCCAGCGGAAGGACTGTTAACTATGGCTACACCTTC.

A single count supports this clone. The chain carries TRBV5-1 and TRBJ1-2; tentative D call: TRBD1 (5 bases). Germline V lookup: CDR1 SGHRS, CDR2 YFSETQ. This CDR3 spans 16 amino acids. V lost 5 bases and J lost 8, with 25 bases in between. In nucleotides, the CDR3 is TGCGCCAGCAGGTTAGCCGGGACGGCCATAACGTCAGGCTACACCTTC. Encoded protein: CASRLAGTAITSGYTF.

This chain connects TRBV7-9 to TRBJ2-1, with D uncertain. There are 12 residues in the CDR3. V lost 5 bases to trimming and J lost 8 bases, with 10 bases between them. The germline V gene encodes CDR1 SEHNR and CDR2 FQNEAQ (reference sequence). DNA for the CDR3: TGTGCCAGCAGCCCCGAGGTGGATGAGCAGTTCTTC. This translates into CASSPEVDEQFF.

This clone appeared once. The chain is built from TRBV10-2 and TRBJ2-5, with 9 bases lining up with TRBD2. With 6 bases clipped from V and 5 bases from J, the junction kept 7 bases outside the gene matches. The CDR3 runs to 14 residues. CDR1 and CDR2 from the germline V gene are WSHSY and SAAADI. CDR3 in DNA: TGCGCCAGCAGCTTAGCGGGGGAGTGGGAGACCCAGTACTTC. Translating it yields CASSLAGEWETQYF.

The chain carries TRBV10-1 and TRBJ1-3; 8 positions match TRBD1. The CDR3 is made up of 17 amino acids. V lost 0 bases, J lost 7 bases, and 11 bases stayed unmatched. Per germline, CDR1 WNHNN and CDR2 SYGVQD (reference sequence). CDR3 DNA: TGCGCCAGCAGTGAGTCGGACAGGGAAGCAGTAGGGAACACCATATATTTT. This sequence encodes CASSESDREAVGNTIYF.

Only a few counts were recorded for this clone. The chain is built from TRBV19 and TRBJ1-2, with a tentative D call TRBD1 (6 bases). V lost 1 base and J lost 1, with 10 bases in between. CDR3 length equals 15 residues. The germline V gene has CDR1 LNHDA and CDR2 SQIVND (reference sequence). Here the CDR3 reads CASSIGQEYNYGYTF. Here the CDR3 DNA reads TGTGCCAGTAGTATAGGACAGGAATATAACTATGGCTACACCTTC.

This clone has only one observation. The chain carries TRBV10-3 and TRBJ2-1; 11 positions match TRBD2. V shed 11 bases and J 9 bases; nucleotides not matched to a gene: 24. Germline V CDR1 and CDR2: ENHRY, SYGVKD. There are 18 residues in the CDR3. In DNA form, the CDR3 reads TGTGCCGCTAAGGGACAGCTAATAGCGGGAGGGGGGGACATTGAGCAGTTCTTC. This translates into CAAKGQLIAGGGDIEQFF.

CDR3 amino acids: CASSPQIPTDTQYF. The CDR3 DNA is TGTGCCAGCAGTCCCCAGATTCCCACAGATACGCAGTATTTT. The chain recombines TRBV27 with TRBJ2-3; D unresolved. The CDR3 is 14 residues long. Germline loops: CDR1 MNHEY, CDR2 SMNVEV (reference sequence). The V and J ends lost 5 bases and 2 bases respectively, with 11 bases between them.

The V gene is TRBV4-2, the J gene TRBJ2-7, with 10 bases that match TRBD2. Germline CDR1 and CDR2: LGHNA and YNFKEQ. V was pared by 2 bases and J by 0 bases, with 7 bases of the junction left unmatched. The CDR3 spans 17 residues. The CDR3 sequence is CASSQLLGLASSYEQYF. CDR3 DNA: TGTGCCAGCAGCCAATTATTGGGACTAGCGAGCTCCTACGAGCAGTACTTC.

The chain carries TRBV19 and TRBJ1-5; D remains unclear. The V end was cut by 0 bases, the J end by 2 bases, with 8 bases between. The CDR3 totals 15 residues. Germline CDR1 LNHDA, CDR2 SQIVND (reference sequence). CDR3 bases: TGTGCCAGTAGTATAGATCCTACAGGCAATCAGCCCCAGCATTTT. This sequence encodes CASSIDPTGNQPQHF.

The chain is built from TRBV6-1 and TRBJ1-1; D gene uncertain. CDR1 and CDR2 (germline): MNHNS, SASEGT. Trimming took 4 bases from V and 0 from J, leaving 6 bases between them. The CDR3 is 13 residues long. The CDR3 coding sequence is TGTGCCAGCAGTGGGCAGCTGAACACTGAAGCTTTCTTT. Translated, it gives CASSGQLNTEAFF.

The chain has TRBV7-2 and TRBJ1-3; D might be TRBD1 (5 bases). V was trimmed by 1 base and J by 0 bases, leaving 10 bases between them. CDR3 length equals 16 residues. Germline V lookup: CDR1 SGHTA, CDR2 FQGNSA. The CDR3, as DNA: TGTGCCAGCAGCTTAGGGCAGGGACGCTCTGGAAACACCATATATTTT. Translating gives CASSLGQGRSGNTIYF.

The chain recombines TRBV7-9 with TRBJ2-3, with a tentative D call TRBD2 (6 bases). Trimming shortened V by 0 bases and J by 2 bases, and 12 bases separated the two germline ends. This CDR3 contains 16 residues. Germline V gives CDR1 SEHNR, CDR2 FQNEAQ (reference sequence). In nucleotides, the CDR3 is TGTGCCAGCAGCTTAGCCCCGCGGGGAGCCACAGATACGCAGTATTTT. Translated, it gives CASSLAPRGATDTQYF.

V gene TRBV5-5 combines with J gene TRBJ2-1; 15 bases match TRBD2. V lost 3 bases to trimming and J lost 0 bases; unmatched junction nucleotides: 4. Per the germline V gene, CDR1 is SGHKS and CDR2 is YYEKEE (reference sequence). CDR3 size: 18 residues. In nucleotides, the CDR3 is TGTGCCAGCAGCTCCCGGACTAGCGGGAGGGGCTCCTACAATGAGCAGTTCTTC. Translation: CASSSRTSGRGSYNEQFF.

This chain connects TRBV30 to TRBJ1-5, with TRBD1 matching 7 bases. V was pared by 0 bases and J by 2 bases, with 1 base of the junction left unmatched. The CDR3 length is 14 residues. The germline CDR1 and CDR2 sequences are GTSNPN and SVGIG (reference sequence). This chain's CDR3 is CAWSVGTGNQPQHF. The CDR3, as DNA: TGTGCCTGGAGTGTCGGGACAGGCAATCAGCCCCAGCATTTT.

In this sample, this clone turned up once. The chain joins TRBV5-1 to TRBJ2-2; no clear D. Germline lookup yields CDR1 SGHRS and CDR2 YFSETQ. V dropped 4 bases and J dropped 0 bases, with 13 bases sitting between them. The CDR3 contains 16 residues. The CDR3 sequence: CASSPYRRSNTGELFF. The CDR3 nucleotides read TGCGCCAGCAGCCCATATCGACGATCGAACACCGGGGAGCTGTTTTTT.